The following is a T cell receptor beta chain sequence with its context. Antigen unknown. The sample belongs to a study of radiation and T cells in renal cell carcinoma. The germline CDR1 and CDR2 sequences are MNHNS and SASEGT. The CDR3 is 15 amino acids. V lost 5 bases and J 2 bases, leaving 16 bases between the germline ends. Time point in this sample: baseline pretreatment blood. Treatment described: 15 Gy SBRT to primary tumor, nephrectomy 4 weeks later. Serial blood draws occurred at baseline and 2 and 4 weeks post-SBRT. This renal cell carcinoma was of the clear cell type. Notes on the study in general: In blood, top tumor clones expanded by 2 weeks, shrinking by 4.

The data were produced by immunoSEQ multiplex PCR, yet TCRdb's version contains in-frame clones alone and is incomplete. The table records 100,000 to 150,000 clones, roughly 80% of them present only once. This specimen consisted of blood, obtained from a patient whose treatment included radiotherapy and nephrectomy. The chain links TRBV6-1 to TRBJ2-7; TRBD2 might be the D (7 bases). The sequence was collected from a woman aged 60-75 years with renal cell carcinoma. CDR3 coding DNA: TGTGCCAGCAGTCTCAGGGGACTAAATCCCTACGAGCAGTACTTC. It is translated as CASSLRGLNPYEQYF.